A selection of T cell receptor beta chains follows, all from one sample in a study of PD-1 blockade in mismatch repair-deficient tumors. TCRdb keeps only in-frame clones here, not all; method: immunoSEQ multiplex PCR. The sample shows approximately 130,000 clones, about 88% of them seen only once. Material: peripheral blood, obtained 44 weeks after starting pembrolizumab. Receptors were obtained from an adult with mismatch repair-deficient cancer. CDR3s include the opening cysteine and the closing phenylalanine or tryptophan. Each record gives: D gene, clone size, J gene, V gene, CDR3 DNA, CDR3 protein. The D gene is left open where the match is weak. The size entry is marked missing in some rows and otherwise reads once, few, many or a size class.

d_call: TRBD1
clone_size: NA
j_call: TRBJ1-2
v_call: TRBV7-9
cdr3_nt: TGTGCCAGCAGCCAGGGACAGGGGGCTGACTATGGCTACACCTTC
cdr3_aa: CASSQGQGADYGYTF

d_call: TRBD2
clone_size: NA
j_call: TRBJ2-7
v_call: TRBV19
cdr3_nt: TGTGCCAGTACCCCCGGGACTAGCAATGAGCAGTACTTC
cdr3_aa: CASTPGTSNEQYF

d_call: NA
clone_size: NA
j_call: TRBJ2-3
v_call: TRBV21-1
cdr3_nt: TGTGCCAGCAGGCAGCGGGAGCTCGATACGCAGTATTTT
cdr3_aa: CASRQRELDTQYF

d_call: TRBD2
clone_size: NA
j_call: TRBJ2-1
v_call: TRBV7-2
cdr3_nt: TGTGCCAGCAGCTTAAGACTAGCGTACAATGAGCAGTTCTTC
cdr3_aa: CASSLRLAYNEQFF

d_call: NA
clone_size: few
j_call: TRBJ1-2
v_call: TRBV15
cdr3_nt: TGTGCCACCAGCAGGAGGAACAGGGTGGATGTACATGGCTACACCTTC
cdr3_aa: CATSRRNRVDVHGYTF

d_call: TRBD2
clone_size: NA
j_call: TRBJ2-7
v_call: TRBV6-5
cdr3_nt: TGTGCCAGCAGTTACTCATCTCAGCGGGACCCCTACGAGCAGTACTTC
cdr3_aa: CASSYSSQRDPYEQYF

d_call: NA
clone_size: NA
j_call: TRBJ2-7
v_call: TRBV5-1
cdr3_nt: TGCGCCAGCAGCTTGGGTCAGGGCCATTTCAGCGAGCAGTACTTC
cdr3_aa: CASSLGQGHFSEQYF

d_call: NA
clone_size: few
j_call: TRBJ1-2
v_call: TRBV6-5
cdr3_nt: TGTGCCAGCAGTTACAACGGGAGGGGCTACACCTTC
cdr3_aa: CASSYNGRGYTF

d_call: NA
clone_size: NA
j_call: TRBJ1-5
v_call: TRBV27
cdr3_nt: TGTGCCAGCAGTTGGGGGAGAGGCAATCAGCCCCAGCATTTT
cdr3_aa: CASSWGRGNQPQHF

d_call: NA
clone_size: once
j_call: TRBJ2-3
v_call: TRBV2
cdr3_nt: TGTGCCAGCAGTGTAGGGGTAATCACAGATACGCAGTATTTT
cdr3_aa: CASSVGVITDTQYF

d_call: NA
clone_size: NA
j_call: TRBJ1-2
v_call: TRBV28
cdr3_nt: TGTGCCAGCAGGGGGGGGGTTGCTGGCTACACCTTC
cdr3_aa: CASRGGVAGYTF

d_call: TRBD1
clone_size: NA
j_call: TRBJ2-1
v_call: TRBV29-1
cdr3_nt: TGCAGCGTTGAACCGACAGGGGGCTCCTACAATGAGCAGTTCTTC
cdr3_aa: CSVEPTGGSYNEQFF

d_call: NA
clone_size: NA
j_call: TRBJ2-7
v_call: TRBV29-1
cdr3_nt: TGCAGCGTACTCATTGACTACGAGCAGTACTTC
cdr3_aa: CSVLIDYEQYF

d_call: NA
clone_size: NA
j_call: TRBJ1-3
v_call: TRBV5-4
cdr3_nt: TGTGCCAGCAGCTACGGACCGGGGAACACCATATATTTT
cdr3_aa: CASSYGPGNTIYF

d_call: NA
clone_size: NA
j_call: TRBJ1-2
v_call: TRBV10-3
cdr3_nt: TGTGCCATCAGTGCCAGGTCTAACTATGGCTACACCTTC
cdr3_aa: CAISARSNYGYTF

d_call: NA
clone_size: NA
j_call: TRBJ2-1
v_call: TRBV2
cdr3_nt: TGTGCCAGCAGGGCTCCGAGGTCCTTATACAATGAGCAGTTCTTC
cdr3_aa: CASRAPRSLYNEQFF

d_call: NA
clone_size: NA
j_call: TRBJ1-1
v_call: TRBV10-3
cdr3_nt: TGTGCCACCCAAAAAGGGGGCACTGAAGCTTTCTTT
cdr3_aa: CATQKGGTEAFF

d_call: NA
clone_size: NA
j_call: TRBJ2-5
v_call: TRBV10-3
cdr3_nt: TGTGCCATCGGCGGATCGGAGGGAGAGACCCAGTACTTC
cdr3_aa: CAIGGSEGETQYF

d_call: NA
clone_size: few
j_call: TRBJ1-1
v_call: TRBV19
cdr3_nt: TGTGCCAGTAGTATAGAGGGGGGACTCACTGAAGCTTTCTTT
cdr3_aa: CASSIEGGLTEAFF

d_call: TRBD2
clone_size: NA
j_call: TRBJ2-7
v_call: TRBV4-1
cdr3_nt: TGCGCCAGCAGCCACGGACTAGTTTACGAGCAGTACTTC
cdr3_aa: CASSHGLVYEQYF

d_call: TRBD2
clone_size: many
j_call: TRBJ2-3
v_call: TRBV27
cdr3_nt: TGTGCCAGCAGTTTGGGACTAGCGGGAGATACGCAGTATTTT
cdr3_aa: CASSLGLAGDTQYF

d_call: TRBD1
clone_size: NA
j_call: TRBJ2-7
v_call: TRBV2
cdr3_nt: TGTGCCAGCAGTAGGAGGACAGGGGCGGACGAGCAGTACTTC
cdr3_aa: CASSRRTGADEQYF